The clone carrying this TCR beta chain was detected many times. Antigen unknown. The sample is drawn from a study of T-cell reconstitution after alpha-beta-depleted transplantation in children. Study conclusions and caveats: Reported findings indicate that, about two months after transplant, alpha-beta T cells came from several hundred expanded clones, which were derived from non-depleted graft cells. For some patients, TCRbeta diversity was high at day 60 because of recipient T cells and thymic progenitors that survived. T-cell counts and diversity at one year following transplant were attributed mainly to newly produced T cells.

The CDR3 totals 13 residues. V lost 3 bases and J lost 11, with 14 bases in between. Germline CDR1 and CDR2: SEHNR and FQNEAQ (reference sequence). Unique molecular identifiers tagged the TCRbeta library. TCRdb called the PCR reads again in MiXCR, with one record for every CDR3 protein. The sample holds 55,000 to 90,000 distinct CDR3 sequences; 4% to 5% are singletons and the top ten take approximately 20%. The sequences come from PBMCs, mostly from graft donor cells, collected 180 days after TCRalphabeta/CD19-depleted stem cell transplant. The chain combines TRBV7-9 with TRBJ2-4, with D perhaps assigned TRBD1 or TRBD2 (5 bases each). This receptor was obtained from a boy less than two years old who had a stem cell transplant for acute myeloid leukemia, so the T cells may come from the graft donor. In DNA, the CDR3 is TGTGCCAGCAGCTTGACCGGGACCCCATTTCAGTACTTC. It specifies CASSLTGTPFQYF.